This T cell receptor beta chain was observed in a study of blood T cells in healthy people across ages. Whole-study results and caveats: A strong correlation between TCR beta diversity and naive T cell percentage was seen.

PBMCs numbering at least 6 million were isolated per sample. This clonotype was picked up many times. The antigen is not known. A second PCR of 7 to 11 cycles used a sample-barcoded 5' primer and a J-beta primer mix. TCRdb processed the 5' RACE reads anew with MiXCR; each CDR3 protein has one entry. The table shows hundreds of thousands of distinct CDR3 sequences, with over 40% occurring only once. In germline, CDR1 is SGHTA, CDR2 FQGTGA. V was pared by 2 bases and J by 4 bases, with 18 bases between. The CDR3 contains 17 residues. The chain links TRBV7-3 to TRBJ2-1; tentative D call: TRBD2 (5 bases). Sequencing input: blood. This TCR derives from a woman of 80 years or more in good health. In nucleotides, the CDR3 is TGTGCCAGCAGCTTACGGGGTAGCCGAGCTTATTACAATGAGCAGTTCTTC. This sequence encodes CASSLRGSRAYYNEQFF.